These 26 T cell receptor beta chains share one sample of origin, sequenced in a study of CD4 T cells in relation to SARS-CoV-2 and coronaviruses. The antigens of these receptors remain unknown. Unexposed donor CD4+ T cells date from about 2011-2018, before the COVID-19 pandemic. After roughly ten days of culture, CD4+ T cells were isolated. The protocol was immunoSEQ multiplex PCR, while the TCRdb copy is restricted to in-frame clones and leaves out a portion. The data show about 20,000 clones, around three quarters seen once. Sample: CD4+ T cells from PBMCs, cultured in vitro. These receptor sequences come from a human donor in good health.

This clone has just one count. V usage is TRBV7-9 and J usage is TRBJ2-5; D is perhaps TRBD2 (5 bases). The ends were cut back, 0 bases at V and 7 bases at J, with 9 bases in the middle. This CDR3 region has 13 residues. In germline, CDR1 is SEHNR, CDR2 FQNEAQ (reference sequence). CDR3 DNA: TGTGCCAGCAGCTTAGCTGGCGAGGGGACCCAGTACTTC. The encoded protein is CASSLAGEGTQYF.

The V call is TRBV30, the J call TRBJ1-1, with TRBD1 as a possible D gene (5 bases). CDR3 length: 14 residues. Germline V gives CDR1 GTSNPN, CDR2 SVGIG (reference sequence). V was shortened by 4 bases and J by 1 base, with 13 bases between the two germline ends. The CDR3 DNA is TGTGCCTGGAACGCTCTGGGGCCGAACACTGAAGCTTTCTTT. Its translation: CAWNALGPNTEAFF.

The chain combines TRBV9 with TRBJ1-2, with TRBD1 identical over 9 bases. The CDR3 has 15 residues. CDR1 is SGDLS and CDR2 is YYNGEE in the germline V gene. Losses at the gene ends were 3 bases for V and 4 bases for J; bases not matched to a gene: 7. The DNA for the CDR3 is TGTGCCAGCAGCGAAGGGACAGGGTGGGGCTATGGCTACACCTTC. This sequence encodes CASSEGTGWGYGYTF.

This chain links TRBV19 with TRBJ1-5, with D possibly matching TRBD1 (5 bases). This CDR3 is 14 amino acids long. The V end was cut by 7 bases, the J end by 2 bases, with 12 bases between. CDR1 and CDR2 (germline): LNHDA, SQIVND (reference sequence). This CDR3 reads CASNRGVGNQPQHF. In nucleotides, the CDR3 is TGTGCCAGTAATCGGGGGGTAGGCAATCAGCCCCAGCATTTT.

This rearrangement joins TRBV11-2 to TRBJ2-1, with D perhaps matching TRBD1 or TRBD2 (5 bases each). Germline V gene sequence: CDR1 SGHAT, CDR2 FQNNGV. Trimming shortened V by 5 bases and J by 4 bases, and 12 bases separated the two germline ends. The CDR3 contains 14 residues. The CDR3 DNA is TGTGCCAGCAGCCAGCATGGGGGATACAATGAGCAGTTCTTC. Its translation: CASSQHGGYNEQFF. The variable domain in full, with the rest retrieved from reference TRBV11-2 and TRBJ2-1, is EAGVAQSPRYKIIEKRQSVAFWCNPISGHATLYWYQQILGQGPKLLIQFQNNGVVDDSQLPKDRFSAERLKGVDSTLKIQPAKLEDSAVYLCASSQHGGYNEQFFGPGTRLTVL.

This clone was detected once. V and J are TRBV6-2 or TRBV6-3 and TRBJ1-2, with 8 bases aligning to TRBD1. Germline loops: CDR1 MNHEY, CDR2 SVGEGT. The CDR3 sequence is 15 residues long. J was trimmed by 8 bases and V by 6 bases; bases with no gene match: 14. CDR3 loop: CASSPTPDRAVGYTF. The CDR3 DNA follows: TGTGCCAGCAGCCCGACCCCGGACAGGGCCGTAGGCTACACCTTC.

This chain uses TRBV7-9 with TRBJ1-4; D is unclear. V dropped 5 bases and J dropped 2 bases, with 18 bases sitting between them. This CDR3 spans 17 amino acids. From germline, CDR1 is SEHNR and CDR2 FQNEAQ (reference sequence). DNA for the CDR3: TGTGCCAGCAGCGTCCCCGATTCCCTTGGGACTAATGAAAAACTGTTTTTT. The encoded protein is CASSVPDSLGTNEKLFF.

The CDR3 sequence is CASTAERQETQYF. For the CDR3, the DNA is TGTGCCAGCACCGCGGAAAGGCAAGAGACCCAGTACTTC. The chain has TRBV28 and TRBJ2-5; D not resolved. The germline V gene encodes CDR1 MDHEN and CDR2 SYDVKM. Trimming cost V 7 bases and J 2 bases, with 11 bases left between them. The length of the CDR3 is 13 residues.

The CDR3 region has the DNA TGTGCCAGCAGTTTAGTCCAACGGACTAGCTATGAGCAGTTCTTC. Encoded protein: CASSLVQRTSYEQFF. The genes are TRBV28 and TRBJ2-1; 8 bases are a match to TRBD2. The V gene end was trimmed by 2 bases and the J gene end by 8 bases; junction bases not matched to a gene: 8. The length of the CDR3 is 15 residues. Germline-derived CDR1 and CDR2 are MDHEN and SYDVKM.

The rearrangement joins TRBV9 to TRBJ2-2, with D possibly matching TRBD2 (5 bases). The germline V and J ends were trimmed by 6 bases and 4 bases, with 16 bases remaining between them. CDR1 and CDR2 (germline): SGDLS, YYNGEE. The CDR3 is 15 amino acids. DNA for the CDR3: TGTGCCAGCAACAAACTAGAATCCCTCACCGGGGAGCTGTTTTTT. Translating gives CASNKLESLTGELFF.

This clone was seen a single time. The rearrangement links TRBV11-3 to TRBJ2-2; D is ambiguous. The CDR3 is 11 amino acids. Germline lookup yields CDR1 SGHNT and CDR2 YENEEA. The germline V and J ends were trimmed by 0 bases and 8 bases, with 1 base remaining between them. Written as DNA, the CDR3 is TGTGCCAGCAGCTTAGAAGGGGAGCTGTTTTTT. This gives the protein CASSLEGELFF.

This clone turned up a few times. Here the CDR3 reads CASRFRTGNNQPQHF. The CDR3 DNA is TGTGCCAGCAGATTTCGGACAGGCAACAATCAGCCCCAGCATTTT. V gene TRBV2 combines with J gene TRBJ1-5; 7 bases are shared with TRBD1. The germline V gene has CDR1 SNHLY and CDR2 FYNNEI. There are 15 residues in the CDR3. The V and J ends lost 6 bases and 3 bases, in that order; junction bases with no gene match: 8.

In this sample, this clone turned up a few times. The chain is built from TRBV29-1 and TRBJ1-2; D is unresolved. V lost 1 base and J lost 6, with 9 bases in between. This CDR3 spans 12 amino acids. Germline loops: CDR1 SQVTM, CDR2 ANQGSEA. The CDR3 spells CSVEVNGDGYTF. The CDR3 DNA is TGCAGCGTTGAAGTAAACGGGGATGGCTACACCTTC.

Here the CDR3 reads CASKIGGAYSGNTIYF. CDR3 DNA sequence: TGTGCCAGTAAGATCGGGGGCGCTTACTCTGGAAACACCATATATTTT. The chain joins TRBV19 to TRBJ1-3, with a possible D match to TRBD1 (6 bases). The CDR3 is made up of 16 amino acids. Germline V lookup: CDR1 LNHDA, CDR2 SQIVND (reference sequence). V gave up 7 bases and J gave up 0 bases, with 16 bases separating them.

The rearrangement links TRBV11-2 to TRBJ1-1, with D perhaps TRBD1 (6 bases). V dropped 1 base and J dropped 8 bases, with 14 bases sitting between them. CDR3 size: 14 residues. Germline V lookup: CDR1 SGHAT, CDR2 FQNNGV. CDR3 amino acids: CASSLGGGWGEAFF. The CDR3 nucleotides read TGTGCCAGCAGCTTAGGGGGGGGCTGGGGAGAAGCTTTCTTT.

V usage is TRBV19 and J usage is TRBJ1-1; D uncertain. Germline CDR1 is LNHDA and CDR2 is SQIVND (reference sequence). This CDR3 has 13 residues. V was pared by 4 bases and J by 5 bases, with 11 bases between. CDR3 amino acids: CASSTGPLTEAFF. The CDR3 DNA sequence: TGTGCCAGTAGTACCGGACCGTTGACTGAAGCTTTCTTT.

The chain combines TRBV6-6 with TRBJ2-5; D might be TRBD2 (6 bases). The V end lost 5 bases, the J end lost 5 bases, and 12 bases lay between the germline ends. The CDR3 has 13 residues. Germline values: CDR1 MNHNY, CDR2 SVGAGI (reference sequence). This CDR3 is CASSTRELETQYF. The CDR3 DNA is TGTGCCAGCAGTACCCGGGAGTTGGAGACCCAGTACTTC.

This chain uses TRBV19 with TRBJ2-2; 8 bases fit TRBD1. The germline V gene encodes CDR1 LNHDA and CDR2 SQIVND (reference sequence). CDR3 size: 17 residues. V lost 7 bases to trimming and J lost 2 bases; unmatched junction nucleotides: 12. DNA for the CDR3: TGTGCCAGTAAGAAACCGGGACAGGACTCAAACACCGGGGAGCTGTTTTTT. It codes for CASKKPGQDSNTGELFF.

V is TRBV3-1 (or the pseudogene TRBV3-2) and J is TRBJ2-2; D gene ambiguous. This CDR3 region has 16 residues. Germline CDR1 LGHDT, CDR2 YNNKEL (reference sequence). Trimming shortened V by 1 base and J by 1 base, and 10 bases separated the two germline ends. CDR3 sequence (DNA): TGTGCCAGCAGCCAAGCTATCGACTGGAACACCGGGGAGCTGTTTTTT. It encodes CASSQAIDWNTGELFF.

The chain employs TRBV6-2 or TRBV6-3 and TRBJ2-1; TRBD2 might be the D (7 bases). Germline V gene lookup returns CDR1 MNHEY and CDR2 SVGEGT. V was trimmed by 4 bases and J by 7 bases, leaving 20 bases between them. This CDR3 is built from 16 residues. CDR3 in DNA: TGTGCCAGCAGTTGGGTGGGGGCGGGAGTTGGAAATGAGCAGTTCTTC. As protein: CASSWVGAGVGNEQFF.

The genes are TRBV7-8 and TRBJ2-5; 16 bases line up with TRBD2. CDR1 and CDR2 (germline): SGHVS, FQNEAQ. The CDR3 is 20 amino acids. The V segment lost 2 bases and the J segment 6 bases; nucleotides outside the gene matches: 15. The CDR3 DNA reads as TGTGCCAGCAGCTTACCGGGACTAGCGGGAGGGCCCGGGACGATAAAGACCCAGTACTTC. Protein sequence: CASSLPGLAGGPGTIKTQYF.

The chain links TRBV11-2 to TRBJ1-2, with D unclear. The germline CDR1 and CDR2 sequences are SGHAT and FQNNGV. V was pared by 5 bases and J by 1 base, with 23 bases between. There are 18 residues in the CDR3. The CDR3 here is CASSLTTRRRASNYGYTF. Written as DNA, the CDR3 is TGTGCCAGCAGCCTTACCACACGCCGACGGGCAAGTAACTATGGCTACACCTTC. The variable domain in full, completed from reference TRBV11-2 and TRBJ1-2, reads EAGVAQSPRYKIIEKRQSVAFWCNPISGHATLYWYQQILGQGPKLLIQFQNNGVVDDSQLPKDRFSAERLKGVDSTLKIQPAKLEDSAVYLCASSLTTRRRASNYGYTFGSGTRLTVV.

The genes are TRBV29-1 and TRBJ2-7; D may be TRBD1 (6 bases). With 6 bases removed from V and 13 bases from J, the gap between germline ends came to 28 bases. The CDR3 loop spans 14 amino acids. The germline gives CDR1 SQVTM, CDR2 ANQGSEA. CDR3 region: CSVAADYRTVPNYF. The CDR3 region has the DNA TGCAGCGTCGCAGCCGATTACCGGACAGTGCCGAATTACTTC.

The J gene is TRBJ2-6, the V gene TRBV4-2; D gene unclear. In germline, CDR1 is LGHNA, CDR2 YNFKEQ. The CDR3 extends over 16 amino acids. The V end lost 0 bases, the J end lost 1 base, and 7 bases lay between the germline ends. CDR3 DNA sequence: TGTGCCAGCAGCCAAGAGGACGGATCTGGGGCCAACGTCCTGACTTTC. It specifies CASSQEDGSGANVLTF.

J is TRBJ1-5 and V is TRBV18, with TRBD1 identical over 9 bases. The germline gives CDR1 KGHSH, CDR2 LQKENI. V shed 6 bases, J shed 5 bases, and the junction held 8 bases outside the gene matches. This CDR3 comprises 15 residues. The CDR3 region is CASSVGQGTDQPQHF. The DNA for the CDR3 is TGTGCCAGCTCGGTGGGACAGGGCACTGATCAGCCCCAGCATTTT.

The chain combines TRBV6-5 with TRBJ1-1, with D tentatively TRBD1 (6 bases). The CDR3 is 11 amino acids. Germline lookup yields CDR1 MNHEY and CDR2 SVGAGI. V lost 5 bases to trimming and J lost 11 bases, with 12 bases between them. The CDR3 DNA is TGTGCCAGCAGTACGGACAGTCAGGCTTTCTTT. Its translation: CASSTDSQAFF.